This T cell receptor (beta chain) comes out of a study of early T cells in non-severe SARS-CoV-2 infection. Whole-study context: Chains stayed unpaired after sequencing of bulk RNA from unsorted whole blood. General observations from the study: Matches to VDJdb favored anti-spike CD8 responses and missed private and CD4 specificities.

This clonotype showed up just a few times. No antigen is known for it. The CDR3 covers 14 residues. V lost 4 bases and J lost 4; bases outside the gene matches: 5. CDR1 and CDR2 from the germline V gene are SGHTA and FQGTGA. Individual cDNA molecules received unique molecular identifiers during library preparation. TCRdb itself ran the 5' RACE reads through MiXCR, one entry per CDR3 protein. This sample has tens of thousands of distinct CDR3 sequences, with more than 8.5% found just once. Material for sequencing was whole blood. The TCR comes from an adult who was a healthcare worker with PCR-confirmed SARS-CoV-2 infection or an uninfected control (not recorded which). The chain recombines TRBV7-3 with TRBJ2-3, with 7 bases aligning to TRBD1. The CDR3 spells CASSSGTAADTQYF. The DNA of the CDR3 is TGTGCCAGCAGCTCCGGGACAGCGGCAGATACGCAGTATTTT.